This is a list of T cell receptor beta chains from one sample in a study of CD8+ T cells in alopecia areata. Repertoires were generated with immunoSEQ multiplex PCR, while TCRdb's copy carries only in-frame clones and drops some. The sample shows around 150,000 clones, approximately 60% of them seen only once. The sample taken for sequencing was CD4+ T cells sorted from blood. The source is a human donor in good health. The CDR3 runs from the conserved cysteine through the conserved F or W. Each record gives: D gene, CDR3 length, V gene, clone size, J gene, CDR3 protein, CDR3 DNA. A D gene is named only where the DNA matches it firmly. Clone size is given for some rows only: seen once, a few or many times, or a class if the clone is expanded.

TRBD1	14	TRBV14	few	TRBJ1-2	CASSRLDRDGGYTF	TGTGCCAGCAGCCGATTGGACAGGGACGGTGGCTACACCTTC
TRBD1	16	TRBV4-2	once	TRBJ2-1	CASSQDIGQGSNEQFF	TGTGCCAGCAGCCAAGATATAGGACAGGGATCCAATGAGCAGTTCTTC
.	14	TRBV7-9	few	TRBJ1-2	CASSLVSPLYGYTF	TGTGCCAGCAGCTTAGTGTCGCCTCTCTATGGCTACACCTTC
.	14	TRBV6-1	.	TRBJ1-5	CASSAGLSNQPQHF	TGTGCCAGCTCGGCAGGACTTAGCAATCAGCCCCAGCATTTT
TRBD1	12	TRBV2	.	TRBJ2-3	CASSFNPGQGYF	TGTGCCAGCAGTTTTAATCCGGGACAGGGGTATTTT
TRBD2	14	TRBV28	.	TRBJ2-1	CASSSSGTYNEQFF	TGTGCCAGCAGCTCTAGCGGGACCTACAATGAGCAGTTCTTC
.	13	TRBV5-1	.	TRBJ1-2	CASSLPGDGGYTF	TGCGCCAGCAGCTTGCCAGGGGACGGGGGCTACACCTTC
.	11	TRBV6-4	.	TRBJ2-1	CASSRGSEQFF	TGTGCCAGCAGCCGGGGGTCTGAGCAGTTCTTC
.	11	TRBV29-1	few	TRBJ2-2	CSVMGSGELFF	TGCAGCGTGATGGGATCCGGGGAGCTGTTTTTT
.	16	TRBV5-4	.	TRBJ2-2	CASSLRRASSTGELFF	TGTGCCAGCAGCTTGCGTCGGGCTAGCTCAACCGGGGAGCTGTTTTTT
TRBD1	15	TRBV11-2	.	TRBJ2-6	CASSLQGAGANVLTF	TGTGCCAGCAGCTTACAGGGGGCTGGGGCCAACGTCCTGACTTTC
.	11	TRBV30	.	TRBJ1-4	CAWVGRKKLFF	TGTGCCTGGGTGGGACGGAAAAAACTGTTTTTT
.	13	TRBV29-1	few	TRBJ2-2	CSALPGGTGELFF	TGCAGCGCTCTACCAGGGGGGACCGGGGAGCTGTTTTTT
.	15	TRBV5-1	once	TRBJ2-2	CASSLKTGEGGELFF	TGCGCCAGCAGCTTGAAGACGGGAGAGGGAGGGGAGCTGTTTTTT
TRBD1	14	TRBV29-1	.	TRBJ1-1	CSVRTGALNTEAFF	TGCAGCGTCAGGACAGGGGCACTGAACACTGAAGCTTTCTTT
.	15	TRBV15	.	TRBJ1-5	CATSRVRQGNQPQHF	TGTGCCACCAGCAGAGTACGCCAGGGCAATCAGCCCCAGCATTTT
TRBD2	14	TRBV10-2	few	TRBJ2-3	CASRLAGGTDTQYF	TGCGCCAGCAGACTAGCGGGAGGCACAGATACGCAGTATTTT
.	12	TRBV29-1	once	TRBJ2-3	CSVEASTDTQYF	TGCAGCGTTGAGGCCTCTACAGATACGCAGTATTTT
.	14	TRBV5-1	once	TRBJ2-7	CASSLGNPRYEQYF	TGCGCCAGCAGCTTGGGCAACCCGCGATACGAGCAGTACTTC
.	13	TRBV23-1	few	TRBJ2-4	CARQFQAKNIQYF	TGCGCCCGACAGTTCCAAGCCAAAAACATTCAGTACTTC
TRBD2	13	TRBV29-1	.	TRBJ2-1	CSGRLAGDNEQFF	TGCAGCGGACGACTAGCGGGAGACAATGAGCAGTTCTTC
.	14	TRBV6-5	.	TRBJ1-2	CASSYSKTSRSYTF	TGTGCCAGCAGTTACTCGAAAACATCGAGGAGCTACACCTTC
.	14	TRBV14	few	TRBJ2-1	CASSLRSPGSEQFF	TGTGCCAGCAGCCTCAGATCACCGGGCAGTGAGCAGTTCTTC
.	13	TRBV28	.	TRBJ2-7	CPQRLTGTYEQYF	TGTCCCCAAAGACTGACAGGGACTTACGAGCAGTACTTC
TRBD1	15	TRBV2	few	TRBJ2-1	CASSDLDRAPLEQFF	TGTGCCAGCAGTGATTTGGACAGGGCTCCTCTAGAGCAGTTCTTC
.	14	TRBV29-1	.	TRBJ2-2	CSASTETNTGELFF	TGCAGCGCCTCGACAGAGACGAACACCGGGGAGCTGTTTTTT
.	14	TRBV7-9	few	TRBJ2-5	CASSLEGYVETQYF	TGTGCCAGCAGCTTAGAGGGATATGTCGAGACCCAGTACTTC
TRBD2	15	TRBV4-2	.	TRBJ2-5	CASSLSLAGGETQYF	TGTGCCAGCAGTCTCTCTCTGGCCGGGGGGGAGACCCAGTACTTC
TRBD1	15	TRBV25-1	.	TRBJ1-3	CASSPGTGSGNTIYF	TGTGCCAGCAGTCCCGGGACAGGCTCTGGAAACACCATATATTTT
TRBD2	17	TRBV27	.	TRBJ2-3	CASSLGGLAGGTDTQYF	TGTGCCAGCAGTTTAGGAGGGCTAGCGGGAGGCACAGATACGCAGTATTTT
TRBD2	12	TRBV29-1	.	TRBJ2-7	CSVDLAGGVQYF	TGCAGCGTCGACCTAGCGGGAGGGGTGCAGTACTTC
.	12	TRBV14	few	TRBJ1-1	CASSHAQGEAFF	TGTGCCAGCAGCCATGCACAGGGCGAGGCTTTCTTT
.	12	TRBV7-9	.	TRBJ2-1	CASSLYEGEQFF	TGTGCCAGCAGCTTATATGAGGGTGAGCAGTTCTTC
.	16	TRBV7-2	once	TRBJ2-7	CASSRPLGTPKDEQYF	TGTGCCAGCAGCCGGCCGTTGGGCACCCCAAAGGACGAGCAGTACTTC
.	12	TRBV6-5	.	TRBJ2-7	CASRTGFYEQYF	TGTGCCAGCAGGACAGGTTTCTACGAGCAGTACTTC
.	12	TRBV7-8	.	TRBJ2-1	CASSLASNEQFF	TGTGCCAGCAGCTTAGCGTCCAATGAGCAGTTCTTC
TRBD2	18	TRBV11-2	.	TRBJ2-1	CASSLGSSGGSSYNEQFF	TGTGCCAGCAGCTTAGGTTCCTCGGGCGGGAGCTCCTACAATGAGCAGTTCTTC
.	14	TRBV6-5	.	TRBJ1-5	CASSRGGLNQPQHF	TGTGCCAGCAGCCGTGGGGGCTTGAATCAGCCCCAGCATTTT
.	16	TRBV6-1	.	TRBJ2-1	CASSEWTSTQYNEQFF	TGTGCCAGCAGTGAATGGACCAGTACCCAATACAATGAGCAGTTCTTC
TRBD1	12	TRBV30	.	TRBJ2-3	CAWSPGGDTQYF	TGTGCCTGGAGTCCAGGGGGCGATACGCAGTATTTT
.	16	TRBV28	.	TRBJ1-5	CASSPTGGRFNQPQHF	TGTGCCAGCAGTCCCACCGGAGGGAGGTTCAATCAGCCCCAGCATTTT
TRBD2	17	TRBV10-3	.	TRBJ2-2	CAISESSAGGSTGELFF	TGTGCCATCAGTGAGTCTTCTGCGGGAGGTTCCACCGGGGAGCTGTTTTTT
.	16	TRBV30	.	TRBJ2-1	CAWSIGAGISYNEQFF	TGTGCCTGGAGTATTGGGGCAGGGATCTCCTACAATGAGCAGTTCTTC
.	13	TRBV29-1	.	TRBJ1-5	CSVVSQGNQPQHF	TGCAGCGTTGTGTCTCAGGGCAATCAGCCCCAGCATTTT
.	14	TRBV5-6	.	TRBJ2-1	CASLGARASNEQFF	TGTGCCAGCCTCGGAGCCAGAGCGAGCAATGAGCAGTTCTTC
TRBD1	17	TRBV28	.	TRBJ1-2	CASSSPARQGGTDGYTF	TGTGCCAGCAGCTCCCCCGCCCGACAGGGTGGAACGGATGGCTACACCTTC
TRBD2	16	TRBV7-6	.	TRBJ2-1	CASSPQAGGHFNEQFF	TGTGCCAGCAGCCCCCAAGCGGGAGGCCATTTCAATGAGCAGTTCTTC
.	13	TRBV29-1	few	TRBJ2-5	CSVERLNQETQYF	TGCAGCGTTGAACGGCTAAACCAAGAGACCCAGTACTTC
.	16	TRBV4-1	few	TRBJ1-5	CASSQDPGHSNQPQHF	TGCGCCAGCAGCCAAGACCCGGGTCATAGCAATCAGCCCCAGCATTTT
TRBD1	15	TRBV7-2	.	TRBJ1-5	CASSLAGTGNQPQHF	TGTGCCAGCAGCTTGGCCGGGACAGGCAATCAGCCCCAGCATTTT
.	15	TRBV5-4	few	TRBJ2-5	CASSLGGPIKETQYF	TGTGCCAGCAGCTTGGGCGGACCGATTAAAGAGACCCAGTACTTC
TRBD2	15	TRBV5-1	few	TRBJ2-1	CASSLVAGGANEQFF	TGCGCCAGCAGCTTGGTAGCGGGAGGCGCCAATGAGCAGTTCTTC